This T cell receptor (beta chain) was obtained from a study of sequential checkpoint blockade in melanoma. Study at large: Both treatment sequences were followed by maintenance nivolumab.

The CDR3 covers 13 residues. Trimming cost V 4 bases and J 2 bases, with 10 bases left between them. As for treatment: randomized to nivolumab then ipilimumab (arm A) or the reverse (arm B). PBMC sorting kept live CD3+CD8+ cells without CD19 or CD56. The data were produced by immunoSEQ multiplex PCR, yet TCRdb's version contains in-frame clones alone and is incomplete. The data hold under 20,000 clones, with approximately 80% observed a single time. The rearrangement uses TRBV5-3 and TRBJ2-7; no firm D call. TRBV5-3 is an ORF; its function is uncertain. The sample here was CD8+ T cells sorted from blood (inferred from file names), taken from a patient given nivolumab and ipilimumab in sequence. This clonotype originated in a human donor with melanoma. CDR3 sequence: CARSPAVTYEQYF. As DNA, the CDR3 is TGTGCCAGAAGCCCTGCGGTAACCTACGAGCAGTACTTC.